This TCR beta chain derives from a study of PD-L1 blockade in urothelial cancer (dated by TCRdb to 2015 to 2018). Some background on the complete study: Therapy was started around 2014 for all patients, and atezolizumab 1,200 mg was administered intravenously every 3 weeks. Blood samples gave median yields of around 150,000 T cells and 83,000 or so unique TCRs, along with a median clonality of 0.080. Durable clinical benefit was defined as progression-free survival longer than 6 months, and TCR features were also tested against progression-free and overall survival. Pretreatment blood TCR-seq was available for nearly 30 patients, at least one posttreatment blood collection was obtained for around 24 patients, and tumor TCR-seq was available for around 24 patients. Blood samples were analyzed 3 weeks after the start of treatment (second dose) and 6 weeks after the start of treatment. Whole exome sequencing and RNA sequencing of pretreatment tumors were performed alongside TCR sequencing in the same patients. About 10 patients achieved durable clinical benefit and approximately 20 did not. Pretreatment tumor samples and matched peripheral blood, collected serially before and after atezolizumab treatment, underwent TCR sequencing. About 85% of the roughly 29 patients were males with bladder-origin urothelial cancer, and about 65% of the roughly 30 reported a prior smoking history. Patients had an ECOG performance status of 0 or 1 and had received between 0 and 3 prior chemotherapy regimens. Somatic, immune and clinical correlates of response to PD-L1 blockade with atezolizumab in urothelial cancer were the focus of an exploratory multi-omic analysis.

The study at large found these results: Because the sample size was small (n of about 29) and many of the analyses were exploratory, the results are meant to be hypothesis-generating. Among patients with durable benefit, tumor-associated TCR clones showed greater expansion in peripheral blood 3 weeks after treatment started (n = 22, p = 0.022). Improved progression-free and overall survival was associated with having pretreatment peripheral blood TCR clonality below the median.

A word on this clone: Its antigen is not yet known. The sample holds no much larger clone one base away, and base qualities are not on file.

Germline trimming amounts to 7 bases on V and 5 bases on J, with 3 as the count of junction bases outside the gene matches. Including cysteine and phenylalanine, the CDR3 has 14 amino acids. Only CDR3 DNA remains: 42 bases, in frame from the first base. In the germline V gene (reference sequence), CDR1 corresponds to LNHDA and CDR2 to SQIVND. A total of around 30 patients with locally advanced or metastatic urothelial carcinoma, treated at Memorial Sloan Kettering on a trial protocol, made up the cohort. Peripheral blood mononuclear cells were collected pretreatment and during treatment, at between 1 and 8 total time points per patient. The Qiagen DNeasy Blood extraction kit was used to purify genomic DNA from total PBMCs and from tumor samples. Collected pretreatment and during treatment, PBMCs were isolated and stored as previously described. Synthetic TCR analog templates were spiked into each PCR to estimate absolute template abundance from read counts. The immunoSEQ assay was used to amplify TCRbeta CDR3 regions from genomic DNA with bias-controlled V and J gene primers. Rearranged TCRbeta segments were sequenced at approximately 20X coverage. As for the authors' bioinformatics: Sequencing errors were corrected by clustering and CDR3s were annotated against IMGT to assign V, D and J genes. Only productive TCRbeta rearrangements were used in downstream analyses, excluding out-of-frame or stop-codon sequences. Clonality was calculated as one minus the Shannon entropy normalized by the log of the number of unique productive sequences. Fisher's exact test with Benjamini-Hochberg correction, using a cutoff of adjusted p below 0.01, was how clones that differed between time points or between blood and tumor were identified. TCRdb mirrors the immuneACCESS table, restricted to in-frame sequences. Some clones are absent from its copies; in checked studies, under half trace to an unresolved V gene, and the reason for the others is unknown. The V and J calls and the clone size are those of that table, but D and trimming were determined from the DNA. This sample holds about 80,000 clones; 87% were observed only once. The ten biggest clones cover around 5.3% of the sample.

The sample consisted of PBMCs, taken around atezolizumab (anti-PD-L1) treatment. The chain joins TRBV19 to TRBJ2-2, and TRBD2 matches 11 of the central bases. The origin of this receptor is a woman aged 65 to 85 with urothelial cancer. The base sequence is TGTGCCAGTACAAGACTAGCGGGGACCGGGGAGCTGTTTTTT. This encodes CASTRLAGTGELFF.